This entry concerns a single T cell receptor beta chain. The target antigen is unknown. Using its own MiXCR run on the reads, TCRdb lists one record per CDR3 protein. The data show about 890,000 distinct CDR3 sequences, less than 40% seen once. This record comes from a study of T cell repertoires in cytomegalovirus infection. Study observations and caveats: Clonotypes of TCR beta that were HLA-C-restricted and CMV-specific dominated the ex vivo response.

V was shortened by 3 bases and J by 6 bases, with 11 bases between the two germline ends. Germline loops: CDR1 MNHEY, CDR2 SMNVEV (reference sequence). This CDR3 has 13 residues. The chain has TRBV27 and TRBJ1-2, with D hard to call. Material: cultured CD8+ T cells from PBMCs, obtained from culture after CMV antigen stimulation. This sequence originates from a human donor in good health (CMV status not recorded). Some clones in this sample may be carry-over from other donors' samples. CDR3: CASSFGWRDGYTF. The CDR3 DNA reads as TGTGCCAGCAGTTTCGGTTGGAGGGATGGCTACACCTTC.